This TCR beta chain was recorded in a study of beta chain features in type 1 diabetes. The V gene's germline CDR1 is LGHNA and CDR2 YSLEER. Unmatched junction bases numbered 0, after V lost 4 bases and J lost 7 bases. The length of the CDR3 is 13 residues. A heparinised blood draw that averaged around 0.12 L was obtained once from each donor. The authors reverse transcribed all of the isolated RNA, so sequencing captured expressed TCRB transcripts. Data came from immunoSEQ multiplex PCR; TCRdb stores just in-frame clones and leaves some out. The sample holds 350,000 to 400,000 clones, about 16% seen once.

The TCR originated in a woman aged 18-29 years in good health. This chain connects TRBV4-3 to TRBJ1-4; TRBD1 agrees at 10 bases. The sequenced sample consisted of naive CD4+ T cells from blood. CDR3 sequence reads: CASSRDRGEKLFF. The CDR3 DNA is TGCGCCAGCAGCCGGGACAGGGGTGAAAAACTGTTTTTT.